The 13 T cell receptor beta chains presented below share a single source sample, sequenced in a study of cytomegalovirus exposure and HLA in healthy donors. Both 60 Vbeta primers and 13 Jbeta primers went into the PCR. Using immunoSEQ multiplex PCR, the repertoire was profiled, and TCRdb retains in-frame clones only, with some absent. The sample includes about 210,000 clones, about 76% of them seen just once. Sequenced sample: PBMCs. The receptors were sampled from a male donor in good health and CMV-seropositive.

The chain carries TRBV6-4 and TRBJ1-2; a possible D gene is TRBD1 (5 bases). Germline lookup yields CDR1 MRHNA and CDR2 SNTAGT. Trimming took 3 bases from V and 4 from J, leaving 15 bases between them. The CDR3 is 15 residues long. The CDR3 DNA sequence: TGTGCCAGCAGTGAGCGGGACGGCGCGACCTATGGCTACACCTTC. Amino acid sequence: CASSERDGATYGYTF.

The chain uses TRBV27 and TRBJ2-7; a weak D match, TRBD1 (5 bases). The CDR3 covers 14 residues. Germline-derived CDR1 and CDR2 are MNHEY and SMNVEV (reference sequence). Trimming left V 3 bases short and J 3 bases short, with 12 bases between. The CDR3 sequence is CASSFAPTGYEQYF. CDR3 bases: TGTGCCAGCAGTTTTGCCCCCACAGGCTACGAGCAGTACTTC.

The chain's CDR3 is CASSLGQDLTPLHF. CDR3 nucleotide sequence: TGTGCCAGCAGCTTGGGGCAGGACTTAACACCCCTCCACTTT. This chain uses TRBV5-4 with TRBJ1-6; the D is unclear. Trimming stripped 0 bases from V and 11 bases from J, with 12 bases between. The CDR3 has 14 residues. Germline loops: CDR1 SGHNT, CDR2 YYREEE (reference sequence).

V and J are TRBV5-4 and TRBJ1-2; D is possibly TRBD1 (5 bases). The CDR3 loop spans 13 amino acids. From germline, CDR1 is SGHNT and CDR2 YYREEE (reference sequence). Trimming stripped 0 bases from V and 6 bases from J, with 9 bases between. Here the CDR3 reads CASSLAGVDGYTF. In DNA, the CDR3 is TGTGCCAGCAGCTTGGCGGGGGTGGATGGCTACACCTTC.

This clone was picked up a small number of times. The rearrangement links TRBV10-3 to TRBJ2-2; 9 bases are shared with TRBD1. The J segment lost 1 base and the V segment lost 4 bases, leaving 1 base of the junction unmatched. The CDR3 runs 15 residues. The V gene's germline CDR1 is ENHRY and CDR2 SYGVKD. The CDR3 is CAISADRGNTGELFF. CDR3 in DNA: TGTGCCATCAGTGCGGACAGGGGGAACACCGGGGAGCTGTTTTTT.

The V gene is TRBV5-1, the J gene TRBJ2-3; the match to TRBD1 covers 7 bases. This CDR3 has 14 residues. Germline loops: CDR1 SGHRS, CDR2 YFSETQ. V lost 4 bases, J lost 6 bases, and 8 bases stayed unmatched. As DNA, the CDR3 is TGCGCCAGCAGCACAGGGGAATCTGTGGATACGCAGTATTTT. This translates into CASSTGESVDTQYF.

This chain links TRBV6-5 with TRBJ2-5; the D gene is possibly TRBD1 (6 bases). Germline V gene data show CDR1 as MNHEY and CDR2 as SVGAGI. This CDR3 is 15 amino acids long. V gave up 6 bases and J gave up 5 bases, with 19 bases separating them. CDR3 residues: CASRSADRFDETQYF. CDR3 bases: TGTGCCAGCAGATCTGCTGACAGGTTCGATGAGACCCAGTACTTC.

The chain uses TRBV12-5 and TRBJ2-5, with a tentative D call TRBD1 (6 bases). The V gene's germline CDR1 is LGHNT and CDR2 FRNRAP. The germline V and J ends were trimmed by 0 bases and 5 bases, with 16 bases remaining between them. The CDR3 is 16 amino acids. Here the CDR3 DNA reads TGTGCTAGTGGTTTGGTAGAGCCAGGGGCGCTGGAGACCCAGTACTTC. Residues: CASGLVEPGALETQYF. The complete variable domain, with remaining parts taken from reference TRBV12-5 and TRBJ2-5, reads DARVTQTPRHKVTEMGQEVTMRCQPILGHNTVFWYRQTMMQGLELLAYFRNRAPLDDSGMPKDRFSAEMPDATLATLKIQPSEPRDSAVYFCASGLVEPGALETQYFGPGTRLLVL.

This clone has a handful of counts. This chain uses TRBV15 with TRBJ1-3; TRBD1 agrees at 8 bases. This CDR3 is built from 16 residues. From germline, CDR1 is LNHNV and CDR2 YYDKDF (reference sequence). Trimming at V came to 5 bases and at J to 0 bases, leaving 6 bases not matched to a gene. This CDR3 is CATSGVTGDSGNTIYF. CDR3 sequence (DNA): TGTGCCACCAGCGGAGTGACAGGGGACTCTGGAAACACCATATATTTT.

There are a few counts of this clone. This rearrangement joins TRBV4-3 to TRBJ2-1; TRBD2 aligns across 7 bases. Trimming removed 8 bases from V and 8 bases from J; junction bases left unmatched: 6. Per germline, CDR1 LGHNA and CDR2 YSLEER. This CDR3 contains 12 residues. The CDR3 loop reads CASGGVGDEQFF. In DNA, the CDR3 is TGCGCCAGCGGGGGGGTTGGGGATGAGCAGTTCTTC.

This chain links TRBV9 with TRBJ2-7; 8 positions agree with TRBD1. With V trimmed by 3 bases and J by 3 bases, 5 bases remained unmatched. This CDR3 contains 14 residues. CDR1 is SGDLS, CDR2 YYNGEE, per germline. CDR3: CASSAYDRGYEQYF. The CDR3 DNA reads TGTGCCAGCAGCGCCTACGACAGGGGCTACGAGCAGTACTTC. The entire variable domain, with the rest obtained from reference TRBV9 and TRBJ2-7, is as follows: DSGVTQTPKHLITATGQRVTLRCSPRSGDLSVYWYQQSLDQGLQFLIQYYNGEERAKGNILERFSAQQFPDLHSELNLSSLELGDSALYFCASSAYDRGYEQYFGPGTRLTVT.

This chain joins TRBV20-1 and TRBJ2-1; D is perhaps TRBD2 (5 bases). The CDR3 is made up of 11 amino acids. Germline V gives CDR1 DFQATT, CDR2 SNEGSKA (reference sequence). V lost 7 bases and J lost 6, with 10 bases in between. CDR3 residues: CSVVASNEQFF. The CDR3 DNA reads TGCAGTGTAGTAGCGAGCAATGAGCAGTTCTTC.

As to this clone: Other DNA sequences in the same sample also yield this CDR3. The chain combines TRBV19 with TRBJ1-6, with D possibly being TRBD1 (6 bases). Trimming took off 7 bases at V and 7 bases at J, with 17 bases between the two ends. The V gene's germline CDR1 is LNHDA and CDR2 SQIVND (reference sequence). The CDR3 sequence is 15 residues long. The CDR3 region is CASTLGGAGNSPLHF. The CDR3 region has the DNA TGTGCCAGTACTCTTGGGGGGGCAGGGAATTCACCCCTCCACTTT.